The rows below give T cell receptor beta chains drawn from one sample of a study of blood T cell repertoires in COVID-19. The protocol was immunoSEQ multiplex PCR, while the TCRdb copy is restricted to in-frame clones and leaves out a portion. The sample comprises about 52,000 clones, over 75% of which are singletons, and 14% rests with the top ten. Sequenced material: peripheral blood. The receptor set was obtained from a man in his 70s with acute or convalescent COVID-19. Each CDR3 is given with its conserved first and last residue. D genes are given only for firm matches. Size is omitted from some rows. Given values are once, few, many or a class for expanded clones.

j_call	clone_size	v_call	d_call	cdr3_nt	cdr3_aa
TRBJ2-7	once	TRBV3-1/TRBV3-2	-	TGTGCCAGCAGCCCAGTCCTCTCCTACGAGCAGTACTTC	CASSPVLSYEQYF
TRBJ2-2	-	TRBV6-2/TRBV6-3	-	TGTGCCAGCAGTTCAGACTTCTCCGGGGAGCTGTTTTTT	CASSSDFSGELFF
TRBJ2-2	-	TRBV7-6	TRBD1	TGTGCCAGCAGCTTAGGGACAGGTGCGAACACCGGGGAGCTGTTTTTT	CASSLGTGANTGELFF
TRBJ1-3	few	TRBV5-6	TRBD1	TGTGCCAGCAGTTTGGGACAGGGGGCTGCTGGAAACACCATATATTTT	CASSLGQGAAGNTIYF
TRBJ2-3	-	TRBV28	TRBD2	TGTGCCTCTCCCCCAGCGGGGGGGGCCACAGATACGCAGTATTTT	CASPPAGGATDTQYF
TRBJ2-2	-	TRBV6-5	-	TGTGCCAGCACGTGGCGGAGGAACACCGGGGAGCTGTTTTTT	CASTWRRNTGELFF
TRBJ1-3	once	TRBV2	TRBD1	TGTGCCAGCAGCGCAGGGGGTTCGGGAAACACCATATATTTT	CASSAGGSGNTIYF
TRBJ2-3	-	TRBV19	TRBD1	TGTGCCAGCGGAACAGGGGTAAGGGCAGATACGCAGTATTTT	CASGTGVRADTQYF
TRBJ1-4	few	TRBV2	TRBD1	TGTGCCAGCAGGACGACAGGGGGCACTGAAAAACTGTTTTTT	CASRTTGGTEKLFF
TRBJ2-3	large	TRBV5-1	-	TGCGCCAGCAGCGGCGGGACCCGGGGTAGGGGTACAGATACGCAGTATTTT	CASSGGTRGRGTDTQYF
TRBJ1-2	-	TRBV6-6	TRBD1	TGTGCCAGCAGTTCCGCCGGGACAGGGGGCTCTGGCTACACCTTC	CASSSAGTGGSGYTF
TRBJ1-3	-	TRBV9	-	TGTGCCAGCAGCGCCCTCGCCGGCTCTGGAAACACCATATATTTT	CASSALAGSGNTIYF
TRBJ1-3	-	TRBV19	TRBD1	TGTGCCAGTAGCCAACCTGGGACAGGGGGAAACACCATATATTTT	CASSQPGTGGNTIYF
TRBJ2-3	-	TRBV6-2/TRBV6-3	TRBD2	TGTGCCAGCAGTTACTCACCTAGCGGGAGCCCAGATACGCAGTATTTT	CASSYSPSGSPDTQYF
TRBJ1-2	-	TRBV7-2	TRBD1	TGTGCCAGCAGCTTAACGGGGACAGGGAGCGTTGGTGGCTACACCTTC	CASSLTGTGSVGGYTF
TRBJ1-1	-	TRBV14	TRBD1	TGTGCCAGCAGCCAGTACAGGGGTATCACTGAAGCTTTCTTT	CASSQYRGITEAFF
TRBJ2-2	-	TRBV30	TRBD2	TGTGCCTTACCGGGGGGCACCGGGGAGCTGTTTTTT	CALPGGTGELFF
TRBJ1-6	few	TRBV7-9	-	TGTGCCAGCAGCTGGCAGGGGCCAGGAGGTAATTCACCCCTCCACTTT	CASSWQGPGGNSPLHF
TRBJ2-7	-	TRBV5-1	TRBD2	TGCGCCAGCAGCCGGACTAGCGGAACCTACGAGCAGTACTTC	CASSRTSGTYEQYF
TRBJ2-7	-	TRBV7-2	-	TGTGCCAGCGGCCAGGTGTTCTACGAGCAGTACTTC	CASGQVFYEQYF
TRBJ2-5	-	TRBV7-8	TRBD2	TGTGCCAGCAGCTCAAATCGACTAGCGGAGACCCAGTACTTC	CASSSNRLAETQYF
TRBJ1-1	-	TRBV7-8	TRBD1	TGTGCCAGCAGCCCTCCGGGACAGAAGAACACTGAAGCTTTCTTT	CASSPPGQKNTEAFF
TRBJ2-1	-	TRBV29-1	-	TGCAGCGGTAATAGCGGACCCCGCTACAATGAGCAGTTCTTC	CSGNSGPRYNEQFF
TRBJ2-5	-	TRBV7-9	TRBD2	TGTGCCAGCAGCGCGACTAGCCCAGAGACCCAGTACTTC	CASSATSPETQYF
TRBJ1-1	-	TRBV19	-	TGTGCCAGTAGTCATACAGGGGAAGCTTTCTTT	CASSHTGEAFF
TRBJ1-1	once	TRBV5-1	TRBD1	TGCGCCAGCAGCCCGGGACAGGGGATGAACACTGAAGCTTTCTTT	CASSPGQGMNTEAFF
TRBJ2-5	-	TRBV6-1	-	TGTGCCAGCAGTGAATCGGTACAGGGCCAGACCCAGTACTTC	CASSESVQGQTQYF
TRBJ2-7	-	TRBV3-1/TRBV3-2	-	TGTGCCAGCAGCCAGATGCTCACTTCCCTAAACGAGCAGTACTTC	CASSQMLTSLNEQYF
TRBJ2-1	-	TRBV12-3/TRBV12-4	-	TGTGCCAGCATACCTAGCTCCTACAATGAGCAGTTCTTC	CASIPSSYNEQFF
TRBJ1-2	-	TRBV5-1	-	TGCGCCAGCAGCTTGGAGGCGGGCCGGTATGGCTACACCTTC	CASSLEAGRYGYTF
TRBJ2-5	-	TRBV27	-	TGTGCCAGCAGTTTCTTAGGGAGTCTAGAGACCCAGTACTTC	CASSFLGSLETQYF
TRBJ2-1	-	TRBV18	TRBD1	TGTGCCAGCTCACCCACTCCTGCCGGACAGGACTACAATGAGCAGTTCTTC	CASSPTPAGQDYNEQFF
TRBJ2-5	-	TRBV19	-	TGTGCCAGTAGTATAGGGCAGGGGAATATGAGGCGAAGAGAGACCCAGTACTTC	CASSIGQGNMRRRETQYF
TRBJ1-1	-	TRBV5-4	TRBD1	TGTGCCAGCAGCGTGCAGGGGGGTGGGACTGAAGCTTTCTTT	CASSVQGGGTEAFF
TRBJ2-1	-	TRBV7-9	-	TGTGCCAGCAGCTCCCCGACGGGAAGCTCCTACAATGAGCAGTTCTTC	CASSSPTGSSYNEQFF
TRBJ2-3	-	TRBV7-3	-	TGTGCCAGCAGCTTAACGGGGGCGGGCACAGATACGCAGTATTTT	CASSLTGAGTDTQYF
TRBJ1-3	-	TRBV5-4	TRBD1	TGTGCCAGCAGTCCACAGGGGGCTGGAAACACCATATATTTT	CASSPQGAGNTIYF
TRBJ2-5	-	TRBV2	-	TGTGCCAGCAGGAGTGACAGCGCAGAGACCCAGTACTTC	CASRSDSAETQYF
TRBJ2-7	-	TRBV28	TRBD1	TGTGCCAGCAGTTCAAGGACAGGGGGCTTGACCTACGAGCAGTACTTC	CASSSRTGGLTYEQYF
TRBJ2-1	-	TRBV7-3	TRBD2	TGTGCCAGCAGCCCCGAAGGGACTAGCGGCTACAATGAGCAGTTCTTC	CASSPEGTSGYNEQFF
TRBJ2-1	-	TRBV4-3	-	TGCGCCAGCAGCCAAGAGGTGATCAGGGTGGGGAATGAGCAGTTCTTC	CASSQEVIRVGNEQFF
TRBJ2-5	-	TRBV30	-	TGTGCCTGGAGCAAGGGGGGGGAGACCCAGTACTTC	CAWSKGGETQYF
TRBJ1-2	-	TRBV7-2	TRBD1	TGTGCCAGCAGCTCACACAGGGGGCTTGGCTACACCTTC	CASSSHRGLGYTF
TRBJ1-2	-	TRBV7-2	-	TGTGCCAGCAGCTTATCTCGTTATCAGGGAAATGGCTACACCTTC	CASSLSRYQGNGYTF
TRBJ2-6	once	TRBV19	-	TGTGCCAGTAGTATTGCGACAGGAAAAAGCTCTGGGGCCAACGTCCTGACTTTC	CASSIATGKSSGANVLTF
TRBJ1-2	-	TRBV27	-	TGTGCCAGCAGTTTATCGCCTAGGTCTGGGTATGGCTACACCTTC	CASSLSPRSGYGYTF
TRBJ1-6	-	TRBV5-1	TRBD1	TGCGCCAGCAGCTTGGACGGGACAGGGGGTTCACCCCTCCACTTT	CASSLDGTGGSPLHF
TRBJ1-1	-	TRBV5-8	-	TGTGCCAGCAGCTTGGTTGGAGTCACTGAAGCTTTCTTT	CASSLVGVTEAFF
TRBJ2-4	-	TRBV11-1	-	TGTGCCAGCAGCCCGTCGAGTAGGACTATCAAAAACATTCAGTACTTC	CASSPSSRTIKNIQYF
TRBJ2-3	once	TRBV29-1	TRBD2	TGCAGCGTTGGCGGGGGGAGTAGCACAGATACGCAGTATTTT	CSVGGGSSTDTQYF
TRBJ2-5	-	TRBV5-4	TRBD2	TGTGCCAGCAGCTCCACTGGAGCGGGGGCCTGGGAGACCCAGTACTTC	CASSSTGAGAWETQYF
TRBJ2-2	-	TRBV7-8	TRBD1	TGTGCCAGCAGCTTAGCTCACAGGGGGCCCGCCGGGGAGCTGTTTTTT	CASSLAHRGPAGELFF
TRBJ1-4	-	TRBV7-9	-	TGTGCCAGCAGCTTATCCCTAATAACAGAAGCAACTAATGAAAAACTGTTTTTT	CASSLSLITEATNEKLFF
TRBJ2-5	-	TRBV7-9	-	TGTGCCAGCAGCTTTTCGGGGAACCAAGAGACCCAGTACTTC	CASSFSGNQETQYF
TRBJ1-2	-	TRBV5-1	-	TGCGCCAGCAGCTCCCTCATAGGGGTAGGCTCTGGCTACACCTTC	CASSSLIGVGSGYTF
TRBJ1-2	-	TRBV28	TRBD1	TGTGCCAGCAGCGACAGGGTTAGCTATGGCTACACCTTC	CASSDRVSYGYTF
TRBJ1-4	-	TRBV7-9	-	TGTGCCAGCAGCTTAGGTGGTGGCAGAAATGAAAAACTGTTTTTT	CASSLGGGRNEKLFF
TRBJ2-3	-	TRBV10-3	-	TGTGCCCTTAAGAGTGGGAGTGGGGGAGGAGATACGCAGTATTTT	CALKSGSGGGDTQYF
TRBJ1-5	once	TRBV7-2	-	TGTGCCAGCAGCTTAGATGGGCGTCGCGAGAATCAGCCCCAGCATTTT	CASSLDGRRENQPQHF
TRBJ1-5	-	TRBV4-2	-	TGTGCCAGCAGCCTTACGGACAGTCCCCGTCAGCCCCAGCATTTT	CASSLTDSPRQPQHF